This T cell receptor (beta chain) was sequenced for a study of beta chain features in type 1 diabetes. The whole isolated RNA underwent reverse transcription, so sequencing captured expressed TCRB transcripts. Sequencing was performed with immunoSEQ multiplex PCR; in TCRdb, only in-frame clones are kept and a portion is missing. The repertoire holds 900,000 or so clones, with roughly 15% as singletons. A word on this clone: What it binds is not known. Other DNA variants within this sample encode the same CDR3.

The CDR3 length is 11 residues. Trimming stripped 3 bases from V and 2 bases from J, with 3 bases between. CDR1 is SGHRS and CDR2 is YFSETQ in the germline V gene. Study conclusions and caveats: Within the patient group, naive, central memory and Treg TCRB repertoires appeared more similar to each other than within healthy donors.

The J gene is TRBJ2-7, the V gene TRBV5-1; D uncertain. The source is a woman in her late teens or twenties in good health. Sequencing was done on a sample of naive CD4+ T cells from blood. The CDR3: CASSSTYEQYF. The CDR3 bases are TGCGCCAGCAGCTCAACCTACGAGCAGTACTTC. Variable domain in full (rest from reference TRBV5-1 and TRBJ2-7): KAGVTQTPRYLIKTRGQQVTLSCSPISGHRSVSWYQQTPGQGLQFLFEYFSETQRNKGNFPGRFSGRQFSNSRSEMNVSTLELGDSALYLCASSSTYEQYFGPGTRLTVT.